This T cell receptor beta chain was retrieved from a study of T cell responses to AZD1222 COVID-19 vaccine. Using immunoSEQ multiplex PCR, the repertoire was profiled, and TCRdb retains in-frame clones only, with some absent. Of roughly 190,000 clones in the sample, roughly 90% were seen once. As for this clone: Its antigen is not known.

Findings and limits, study-wide: Elevations in Spike-specific TCR breadth and depth followed administration of two AZD1222 doses. CD4 TCRs covered the whole spike, strongest at regions 160-218 and 743-854. Only a handful of people who got AZD1222 tested seropositive at baseline.

The CDR3 covers 15 residues. Germline-derived CDR1 and CDR2 are SGHRS and YFSETQ. V dropped 4 bases and J dropped 1 base, with 14 bases sitting between them. The receptor comes from an adult who received the AZD1222 COVID-19 vaccine. The rearrangement joins TRBV5-1 to TRBJ1-2, with D possibly being TRBD1 (5 bases). This specimen was peripheral blood, taken 28 days after the second AZD1222 dose. For the CDR3, the DNA is TGCGCCAGCAGCCCCTGGATCGACAGTAACTATGGCTACACCTTC. It yields the protein CASSPWIDSNYGYTF.